A few counts support the clone carrying this T cell receptor beta chain. Its antigen remains unidentified. These data come from a study of OX40 agonist ivuxolimab in advanced cancers. Using immunoSEQ multiplex PCR, the repertoire was profiled, and TCRdb retains in-frame clones only, with some absent. The data hold more than 55,000 clones, with 87% observed a single time. Whole-study findings and limits: Relative to CD4+ cells, CD8+ T cells on average had more expanded clones.

Germline CDR1 KGHSH, CDR2 LQKENI. V lost 3 bases and J lost 4, with 10 bases in between. This CDR3 has 14 residues. V gene TRBV18 combines with J gene TRBJ1-5; D is ambiguous. Sequenced material: CD4+ or CD8+ T cells sorted from blood, taken in a trial of the OX40 agonist ivuxolimab. The receptor's source is an adult with an advanced solid tumor such as melanoma, head and neck, liver or kidney cancer. The DNA for the CDR3 is TGTGCCAGCTCACCCTACAGAGGGAATCAGCCCCAGCATTTT. Its translation is CASSPYRGNQPQHF.